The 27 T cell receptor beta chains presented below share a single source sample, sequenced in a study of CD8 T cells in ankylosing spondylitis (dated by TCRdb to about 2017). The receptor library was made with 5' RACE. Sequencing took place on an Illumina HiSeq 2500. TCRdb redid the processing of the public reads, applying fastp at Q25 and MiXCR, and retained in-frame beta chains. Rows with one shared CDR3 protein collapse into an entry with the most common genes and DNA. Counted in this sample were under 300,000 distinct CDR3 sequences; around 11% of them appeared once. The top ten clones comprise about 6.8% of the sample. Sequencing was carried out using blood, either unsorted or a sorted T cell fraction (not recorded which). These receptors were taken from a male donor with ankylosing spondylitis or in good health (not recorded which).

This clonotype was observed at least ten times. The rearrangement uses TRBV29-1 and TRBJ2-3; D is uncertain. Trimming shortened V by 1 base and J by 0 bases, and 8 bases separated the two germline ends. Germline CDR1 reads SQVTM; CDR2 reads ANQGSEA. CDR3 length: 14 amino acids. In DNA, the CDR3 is TGCAGCGTTGAAGGTTTAACTAGCACAGATACGCAGTATTTT. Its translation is CSVEGLTSTDTQYF.

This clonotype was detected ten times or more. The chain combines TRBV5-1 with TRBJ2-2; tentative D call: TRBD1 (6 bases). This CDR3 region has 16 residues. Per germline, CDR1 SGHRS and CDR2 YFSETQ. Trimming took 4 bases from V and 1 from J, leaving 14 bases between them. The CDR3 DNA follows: TGCGCCAGCAGCCCCCGGGACACACTGAACACCGGGGAGCTGTTTTTT. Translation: CASSPRDTLNTGELFF.

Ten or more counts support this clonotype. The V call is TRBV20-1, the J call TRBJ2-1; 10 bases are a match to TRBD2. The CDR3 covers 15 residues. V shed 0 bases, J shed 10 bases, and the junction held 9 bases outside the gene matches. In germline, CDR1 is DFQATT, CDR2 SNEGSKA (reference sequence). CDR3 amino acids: CSARDRSSSGREQFF. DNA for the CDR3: TGCAGTGCTAGAGATCGCAGTAGTAGCGGGAGGGAGCAGTTCTTC.

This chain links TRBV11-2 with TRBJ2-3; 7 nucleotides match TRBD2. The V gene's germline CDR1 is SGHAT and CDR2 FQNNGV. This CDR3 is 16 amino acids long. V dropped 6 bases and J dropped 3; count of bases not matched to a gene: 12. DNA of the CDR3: TGTGCCAGCAGTCGGATAGCGGGCCGAGGGACAGATACGCAGTATTTT. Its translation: CASSRIAGRGTDTQYF.

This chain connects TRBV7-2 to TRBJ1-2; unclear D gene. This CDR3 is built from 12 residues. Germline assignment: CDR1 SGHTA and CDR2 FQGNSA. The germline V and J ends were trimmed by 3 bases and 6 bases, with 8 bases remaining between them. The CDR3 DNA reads TGTGCCAGCAGCTTTCGGAGAGATGGCTACACCTTC. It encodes CASSFRRDGYTF.

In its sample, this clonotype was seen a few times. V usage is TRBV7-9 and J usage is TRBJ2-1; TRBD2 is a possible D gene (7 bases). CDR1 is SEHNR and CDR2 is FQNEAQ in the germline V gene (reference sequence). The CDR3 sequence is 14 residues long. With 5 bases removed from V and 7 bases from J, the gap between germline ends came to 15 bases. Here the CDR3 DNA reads TGTGCCAGCAGCCAAGGGGGGGCCTGGAATGAGCAGTTCTTC. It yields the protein CASSQGGAWNEQFF. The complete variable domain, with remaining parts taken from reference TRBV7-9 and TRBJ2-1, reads DTGVSQNPRHKITKRGQNVTFRCDPISEHNRLYWYRQTLGQGPEFLTYFQNEAQLEKSRLLSDRFSAERPKGSFSTLEIQRTEQGDSAMYLCASSQGGAWNEQFFGPGTRLTVL.

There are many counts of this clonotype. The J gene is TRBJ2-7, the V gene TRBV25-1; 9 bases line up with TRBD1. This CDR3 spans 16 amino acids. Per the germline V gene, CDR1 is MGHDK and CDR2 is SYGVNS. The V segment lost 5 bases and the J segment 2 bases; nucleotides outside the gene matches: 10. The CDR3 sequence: CASSTLGDRDTYEQYF. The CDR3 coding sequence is TGTGCCAGCAGTACCCTGGGGGACAGGGATACCTACGAGCAGTACTTC.

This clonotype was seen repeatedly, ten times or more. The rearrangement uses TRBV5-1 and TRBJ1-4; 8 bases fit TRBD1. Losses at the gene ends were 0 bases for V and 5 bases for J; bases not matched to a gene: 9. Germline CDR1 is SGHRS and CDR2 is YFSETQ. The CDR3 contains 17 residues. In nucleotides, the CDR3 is TGCGCCAGCAGCTTGGGGTCGGGACAGGCCTACAATGAAAAACTGTTTTTT. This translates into CASSLGSGQAYNEKLFF. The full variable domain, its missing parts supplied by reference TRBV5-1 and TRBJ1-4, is KAGVTQTPRYLIKTRGQQVTLSCSPISGHRSVSWYQQTPGQGLQFLFEYFSETQRNKGNFPGRFSGRQFSNSRSEMNVSTLELGDSALYLCASSLGSGQAYNEKLFFGSGTQLSVL.

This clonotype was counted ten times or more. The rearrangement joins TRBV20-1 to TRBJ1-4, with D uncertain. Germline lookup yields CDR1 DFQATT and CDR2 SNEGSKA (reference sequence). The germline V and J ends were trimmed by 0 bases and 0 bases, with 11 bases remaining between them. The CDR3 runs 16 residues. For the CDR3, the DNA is TGCAGTGCTAGAGATAAGGGAACGGCAACTAATGAAAAACTGTTTTTT. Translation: CSARDKGTATNEKLFF.

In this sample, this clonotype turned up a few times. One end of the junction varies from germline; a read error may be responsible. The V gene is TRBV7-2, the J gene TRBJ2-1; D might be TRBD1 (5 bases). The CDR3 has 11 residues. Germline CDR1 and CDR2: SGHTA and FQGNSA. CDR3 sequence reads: CASSLGFQRQF. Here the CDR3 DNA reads TGTGCCAGCAGCTTAGGCTTTCAGCGACAGTTC.

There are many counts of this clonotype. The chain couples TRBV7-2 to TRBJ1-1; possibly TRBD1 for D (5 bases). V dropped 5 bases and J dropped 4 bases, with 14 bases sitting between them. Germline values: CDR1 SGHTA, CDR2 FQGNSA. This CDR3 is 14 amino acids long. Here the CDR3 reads CASSPTRRATEAFF. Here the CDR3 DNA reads TGTGCCAGCAGCCCCACGCGCAGGGCCACTGAAGCTTTCTTT.

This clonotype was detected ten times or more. The CDR3 spells CASSFTASGTDYTF. The DNA of the CDR3 is TGCGCCAGCAGCTTCACTGCCTCCGGGACAGACTACACCTTC. The chain has TRBV5-1 and TRBJ1-2, with TRBD1 identical over 7 bases. Losses at the gene ends were 2 bases for V and 10 bases for J; bases not matched to a gene: 11. The CDR3 extends over 14 amino acids. Germline loops: CDR1 SGHRS, CDR2 YFSETQ. The entire variable domain, with the rest obtained from reference TRBV5-1 and TRBJ1-2, is as follows: KAGVTQTPRYLIKTRGQQVTLSCSPISGHRSVSWYQQTPGQGLQFLFEYFSETQRNKGNFPGRFSGRQFSNSRSEMNVSTLELGDSALYLCASSFTASGTDYTFGSGTRLTVV.

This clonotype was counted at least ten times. CDR3 DNA: TGCAGTGCCCCCAGACAGGGGGCCGGAGTGGACACTGAAGCTTTCTTT. Residues: CSAPRQGAGVDTEAFF. The gene calls are TRBV20-1 and TRBJ1-1, with 10 positions matching TRBD1. After removal of 6 bases from V and 3 bases from J, the junction contained 13 bases not matched to a gene. This CDR3 region has 16 residues. CDR1 and CDR2 (germline): DFQATT, SNEGSKA (reference sequence).

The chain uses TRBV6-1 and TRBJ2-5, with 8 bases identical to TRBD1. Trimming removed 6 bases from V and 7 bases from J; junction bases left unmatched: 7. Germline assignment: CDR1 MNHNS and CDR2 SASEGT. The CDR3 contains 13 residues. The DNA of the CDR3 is TGTGCCAGCAGCCGCAAGACAGGGGCGACCCAGTACTTC. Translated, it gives CASSRKTGATQYF.

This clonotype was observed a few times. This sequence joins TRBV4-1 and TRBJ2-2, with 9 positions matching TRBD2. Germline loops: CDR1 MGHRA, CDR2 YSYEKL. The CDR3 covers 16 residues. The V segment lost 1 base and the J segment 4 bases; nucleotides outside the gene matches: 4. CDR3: CASSQVGGRGTGELFF. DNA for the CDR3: TGCGCCAGCAGCCAAGTGGGCGGGAGGGGCACCGGGGAGCTGTTTTTT.

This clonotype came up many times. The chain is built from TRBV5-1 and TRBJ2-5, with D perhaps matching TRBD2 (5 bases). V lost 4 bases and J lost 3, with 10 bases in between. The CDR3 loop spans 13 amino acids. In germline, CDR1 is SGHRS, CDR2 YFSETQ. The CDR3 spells CASSPLREETQYF. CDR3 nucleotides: TGCGCCAGCAGCCCCTTGCGGGAAGAGACCCAGTACTTC.

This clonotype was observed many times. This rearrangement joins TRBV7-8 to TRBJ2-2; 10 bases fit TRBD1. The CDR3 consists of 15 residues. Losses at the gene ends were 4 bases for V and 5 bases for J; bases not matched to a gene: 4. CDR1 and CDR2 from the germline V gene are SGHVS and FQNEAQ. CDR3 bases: TGTGCCAGCAGCTCGGACAGGGGGGGAACCGGGGAGCTGTTTTTT. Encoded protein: CASSSDRGGTGELFF.

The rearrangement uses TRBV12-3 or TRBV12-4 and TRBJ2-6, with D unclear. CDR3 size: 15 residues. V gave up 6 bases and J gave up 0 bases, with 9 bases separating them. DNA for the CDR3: TGTGCCAGCAGAATTTTAAGCTCTGGGGCCAACGTCCTGACTTTC. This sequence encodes CASRILSSGANVLTF.

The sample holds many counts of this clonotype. As DNA, the CDR3 is TGTGCCAGCAGCCGACCGAATACAGATACGCAGTATTTT. Amino acids: CASSRPNTDTQYF. The V call is TRBV7-2, the J call TRBJ2-3; no clear D gene. This CDR3 contains 13 residues. Germline V lookup: CDR1 SGHTA, CDR2 FQGNSA. V dropped 5 bases and J dropped 3 bases, with 9 bases sitting between them.

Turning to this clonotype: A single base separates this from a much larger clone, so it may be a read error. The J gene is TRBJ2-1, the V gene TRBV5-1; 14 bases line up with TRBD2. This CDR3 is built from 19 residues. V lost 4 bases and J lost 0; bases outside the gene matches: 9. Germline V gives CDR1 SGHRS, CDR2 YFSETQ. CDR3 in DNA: TGCGCCAGCAGCCCGACGGGACTAGCGGGAGACGCCTCCTACAATGAGCAGTTCTTC. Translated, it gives CASSPTGLAGDASYNEQFF. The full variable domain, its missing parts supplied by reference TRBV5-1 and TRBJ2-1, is KAGVTQTPRYLIKTRGQQVTLSCSPISGHRSVSWYQQTPGQGLQFLFEYFSETQRNKGNFPGRFSGRQFSNSRSEMNVSTLELGDSALYLCASSPTGLAGDASYNEQFFGPGTRLTVL.

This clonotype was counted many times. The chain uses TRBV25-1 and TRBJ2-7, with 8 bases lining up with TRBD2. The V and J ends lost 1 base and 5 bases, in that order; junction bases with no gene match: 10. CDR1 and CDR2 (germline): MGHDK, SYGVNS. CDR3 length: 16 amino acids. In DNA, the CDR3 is TGTGCCAGCAGTGAATGGGGAGCGGGAGTTGCTGACGAGCAGTACTTC. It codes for CASSEWGAGVADEQYF.

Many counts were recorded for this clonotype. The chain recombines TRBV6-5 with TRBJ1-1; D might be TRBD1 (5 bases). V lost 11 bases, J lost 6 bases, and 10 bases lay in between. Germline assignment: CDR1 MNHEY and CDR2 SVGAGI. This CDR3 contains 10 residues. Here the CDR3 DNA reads TGTGCCGTCGGGGGGGCTGAAGCTTTCTTT. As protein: CAVGGAEAFF.

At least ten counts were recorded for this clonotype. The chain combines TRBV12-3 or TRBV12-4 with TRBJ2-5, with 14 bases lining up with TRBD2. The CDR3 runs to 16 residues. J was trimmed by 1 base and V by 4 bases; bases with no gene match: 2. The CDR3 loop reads CASSWGLAGAQETQYF. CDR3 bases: TGTGCCAGCAGTTGGGGACTAGCGGGAGCCCAAGAGACCCAGTACTTC.

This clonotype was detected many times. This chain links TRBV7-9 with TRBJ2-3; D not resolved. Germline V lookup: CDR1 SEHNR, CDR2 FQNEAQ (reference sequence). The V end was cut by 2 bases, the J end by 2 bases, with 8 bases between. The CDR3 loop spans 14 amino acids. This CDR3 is CASSLSDLTDTQYF. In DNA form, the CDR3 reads TGTGCCAGCAGCTTATCAGACCTCACAGATACGCAGTATTTT.

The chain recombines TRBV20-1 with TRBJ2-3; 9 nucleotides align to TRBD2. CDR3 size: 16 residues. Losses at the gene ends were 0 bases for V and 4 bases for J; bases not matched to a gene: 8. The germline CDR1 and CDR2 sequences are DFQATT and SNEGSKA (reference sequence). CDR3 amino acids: CSARDLSGGHADTQYF. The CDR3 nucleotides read TGCAGTGCTAGAGACCTTAGCGGGGGTCATGCAGATACGCAGTATTTT.

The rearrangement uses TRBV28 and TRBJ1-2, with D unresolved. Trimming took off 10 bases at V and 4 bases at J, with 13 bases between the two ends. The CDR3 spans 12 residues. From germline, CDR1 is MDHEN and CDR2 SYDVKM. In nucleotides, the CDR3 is TGTGCCACCTATCTACAGATCTATGGCTACACCTTC. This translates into CATYLQIYGYTF.

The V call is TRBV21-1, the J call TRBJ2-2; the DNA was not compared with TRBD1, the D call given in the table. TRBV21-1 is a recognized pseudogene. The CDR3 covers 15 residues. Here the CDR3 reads CASSNPGPNTGELFF. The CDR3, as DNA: TGTGCCAGCAGCAACCCGGGACCCAACACCGGGGAGCTGTTTTTT.